This T cell receptor (beta chain) originates from a study of blood T cell repertoires in COVID-19. The wider study: Both acute and convalescent COVID-19 samples were obtained from the United States, Italy and Spain. In each case, the material was cDNA or gDNA derived from T cells, B-cell-depleted T cells, or PBMCs.

Trimming cost V 6 bases and J 0 bases; bases outside gene matches: 8. Germline lookup yields CDR1 SGHTA and CDR2 FQGTGA. The CDR3 sequence is 16 residues long. The Seattle patients, enrolled during active infection, were followed longitudinally. How the authors handled the data: From reference gene primer amplification, estimates of nucleated cell counts were derived. TCRdb's table, derived via immunoSEQ multiplex PCR, lists solely in-frame clones and lacks some. Clonal size and the V and J genes are those of that table, whereas D and trimming came from the DNA. The sample has 150,000 to 170,000 clones; roughly 85% are singletons.

The clonotype originates from a woman aged 60 to 75 with COVID-19, enrolled during active disease. Sequenced material: peripheral blood. The chain couples TRBV7-3 to TRBJ2-3; 8 bases fit TRBD2. The CDR3 nucleotides read TGTGCCAGCAGTCCCTCGGGGGGGTTTAGCACAGATACGCAGTATTTT. Translation: CASSPSGGFSTDTQYF.